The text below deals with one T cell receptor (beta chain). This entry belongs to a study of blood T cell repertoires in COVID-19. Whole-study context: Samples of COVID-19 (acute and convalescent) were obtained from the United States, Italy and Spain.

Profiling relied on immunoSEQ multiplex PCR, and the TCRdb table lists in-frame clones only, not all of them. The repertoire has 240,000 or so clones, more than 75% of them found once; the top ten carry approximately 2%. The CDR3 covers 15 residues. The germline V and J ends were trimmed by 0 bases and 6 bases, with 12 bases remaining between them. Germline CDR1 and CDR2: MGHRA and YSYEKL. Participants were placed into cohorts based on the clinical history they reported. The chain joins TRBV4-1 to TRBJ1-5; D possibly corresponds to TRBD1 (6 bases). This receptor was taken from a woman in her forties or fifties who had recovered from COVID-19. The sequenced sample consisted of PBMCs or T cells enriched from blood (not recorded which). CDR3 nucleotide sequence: TGCGCCAGCAGCCAAGATTTAAACAGGGCTCAGCCCCAGCATTTT. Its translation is CASSQDLNRAQPQHF.